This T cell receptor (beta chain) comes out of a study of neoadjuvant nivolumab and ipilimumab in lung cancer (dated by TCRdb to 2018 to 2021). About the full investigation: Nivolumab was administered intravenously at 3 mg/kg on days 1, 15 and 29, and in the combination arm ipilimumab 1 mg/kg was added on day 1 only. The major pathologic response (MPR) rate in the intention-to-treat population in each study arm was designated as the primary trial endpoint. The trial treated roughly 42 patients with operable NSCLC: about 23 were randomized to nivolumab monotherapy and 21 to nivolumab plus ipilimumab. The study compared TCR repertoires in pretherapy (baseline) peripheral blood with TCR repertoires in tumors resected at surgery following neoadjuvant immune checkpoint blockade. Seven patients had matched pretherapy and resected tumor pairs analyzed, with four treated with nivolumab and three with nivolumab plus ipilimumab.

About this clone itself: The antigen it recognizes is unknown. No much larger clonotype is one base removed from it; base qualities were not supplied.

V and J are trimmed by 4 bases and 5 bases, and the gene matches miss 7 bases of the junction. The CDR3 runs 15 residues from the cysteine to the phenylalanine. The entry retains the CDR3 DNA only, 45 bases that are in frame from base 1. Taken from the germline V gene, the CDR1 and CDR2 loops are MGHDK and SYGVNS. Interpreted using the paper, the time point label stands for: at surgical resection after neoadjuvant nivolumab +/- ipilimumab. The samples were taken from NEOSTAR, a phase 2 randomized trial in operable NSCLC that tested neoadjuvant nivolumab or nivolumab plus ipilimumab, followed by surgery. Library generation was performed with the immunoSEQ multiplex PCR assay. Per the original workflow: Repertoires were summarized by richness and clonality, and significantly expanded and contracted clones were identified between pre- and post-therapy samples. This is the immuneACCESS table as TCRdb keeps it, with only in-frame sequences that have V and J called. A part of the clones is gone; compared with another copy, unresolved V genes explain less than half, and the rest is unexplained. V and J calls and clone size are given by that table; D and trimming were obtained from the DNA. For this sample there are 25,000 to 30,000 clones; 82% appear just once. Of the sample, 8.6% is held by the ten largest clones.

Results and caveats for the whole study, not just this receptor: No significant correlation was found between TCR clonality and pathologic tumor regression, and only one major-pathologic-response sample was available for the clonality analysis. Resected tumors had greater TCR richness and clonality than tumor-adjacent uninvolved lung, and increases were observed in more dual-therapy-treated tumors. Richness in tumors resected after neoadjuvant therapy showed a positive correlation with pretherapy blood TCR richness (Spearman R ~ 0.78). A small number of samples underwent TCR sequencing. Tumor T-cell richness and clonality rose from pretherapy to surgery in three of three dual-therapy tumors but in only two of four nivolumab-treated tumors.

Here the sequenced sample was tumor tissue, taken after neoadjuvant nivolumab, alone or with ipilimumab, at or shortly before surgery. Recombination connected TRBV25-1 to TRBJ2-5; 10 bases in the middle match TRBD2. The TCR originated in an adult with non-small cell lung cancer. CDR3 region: CASSVGAGGPETQYF. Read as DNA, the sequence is TGTGCCAGCAGTGTCGGAGCGGGAGGGCCTGAGACCCAGTACTTC.